The rows below give T cell receptor beta chains drawn from one sample of a study of blood T cell repertoires in COVID-19. Only in-frame clones appear in the TCRdb table, and some are missing; sequencing was by immunoSEQ multiplex PCR. The sample contains about 120,000 clones, around 90% of which appear only once. The source material was peripheral blood. The source is a woman aged 55 to 70 with COVID-19, enrolled during active disease. Each CDR3 is given with its conserved first and last residue. A D gene is named only where the DNA matches it firmly. Expanded clones are given a class, and other clones once, few, many or no size at all.

d_call	clone_size	v_call	j_call	cdr3_nt	cdr3_aa
TRBD1	.	TRBV9	TRBJ1-1	TGTGCCAGCAGCGCCAGACAGGGAAGTAACACTGAAGCTTTCTTT	CASSARQGSNTEAFF
.	.	TRBV6-2/TRBV6-3	TRBJ2-2	TGTGCCAGCAGTTACGCACTAGCCAACACCGGGGAGCTGTTTTTT	CASSYALANTGELFF
.	once	TRBV19	TRBJ1-2	TGTGCCAGTAGTCGCTCGGGACATAACTATGGCTACACCTTC	CASSRSGHNYGYTF
.	.	TRBV19	TRBJ2-6	TGTGCCAGTAGCAGGCTAATAGACCGCCGCCGCTCTGGGGCCAACGTCCTGACTTTC	CASSRLIDRRRSGANVLTF
TRBD1	.	TRBV6-6	TRBJ1-5	TGTGCCAGCAGTTACTCGAAGGGGGCGGGTGATCAGCCCCAGCATTTT	CASSYSKGAGDQPQHF
TRBD1	.	TRBV7-2	TRBJ1-2	TGTGCCAGCAGCCGTAGGGGAGGCACAGGGGGTGGTGGCTATGGCTACACCTTC	CASSRRGGTGGGGYGYTF
.	.	TRBV7-9	TRBJ2-1	TGTGCCAGCAGCTTAGGGACACAGGGAGGGGAGCAGTTCTTC	CASSLGTQGGEQFF
.	.	TRBV19	TRBJ2-1	TGTGCCAGTAGTATACCGACAAATGAGCAGTTCTTC	CASSIPTNEQFF
.	once	TRBV4-2	TRBJ1-1	TGTGCCAGCAGCCGACGGGGGAACACTGAAGCTTTCTTT	CASSRRGNTEAFF
.	.	TRBV7-2	TRBJ2-1	TGTGCCAGCAGCTTGGACTTTTACAATGAGCAGTTCTTC	CASSLDFYNEQFF
.	.	TRBV7-2	TRBJ2-5	TGTGCCAGCAGCTTAGCCCACGGTGAGACCCAGTACTTC	CASSLAHGETQYF
.	.	TRBV20-1	TRBJ1-4	TGCAGTGCGGGGAGAAGAGAAAAACTGTTTTTT	CSAGRREKLFF
.	.	TRBV5-1	TRBJ1-1	TGCGCCAGCAGCTTGGGCGGGGGGATGAACACTGAAGCTTTCTTT	CASSLGGGMNTEAFF
.	.	TRBV7-8	TRBJ2-7	TGTGCCAGCAGCCGACACCGGGGGAACGAGCAGTACTTC	CASSRHRGNEQYF
TRBD1	.	TRBV2	TRBJ1-4	TGTGCCAGCAGTGAAGGTTGGGGGACAGGGGGTGTCTTTAATGAAAAACTGTTTTTT	CASSEGWGTGGVFNEKLFF
.	.	TRBV5-1	TRBJ2-2	TGCGCCAGCAGCATTACCCCAGGGTCCGGGGAGCTGTTTTTT	CASSITPGSGELFF
.	few	TRBV7-9	TRBJ2-1	TGTGCCAGCAGCTTCGGGTCGGACGGGGGAACCTGGTTCTTC	CASSFGSDGGTWFF
.	.	TRBV3-1/TRBV3-2	TRBJ2-1	TGTGCCAGTAGTTGGGCCAGCTCCTACAATGAGCAGTTCTTC	CASSWASSYNEQFF
.	.	TRBV12-3/TRBV12-4	TRBJ1-4	TGTGCCAGCAGTCGGGCAGGGTATGAAAAACTGTTTTTT	CASSRAGYEKLFF
TRBD1	.	TRBV19	TRBJ1-4	TGTGCCAGTAGTACGTCCGGGACAGGGGGAGAAAAACTGTTTTTT	CASSTSGTGGEKLFF
TRBD2	.	TRBV4-2	TRBJ2-3	TGTGCCAGCAGCCAAGACCAGCGGGGGGGCCGAACAGATACGCAGTATTTT	CASSQDQRGGRTDTQYF
.	.	TRBV7-9	TRBJ2-7	TGTGCCAGCAGCTTAGACCCCTCCGGCGAGCAGTACTTC	CASSLDPSGEQYF
TRBD2	.	TRBV9	TRBJ2-7	TGTGCCAGCAGCGTAGGGGCGGGGGAATACTACGAGCAGTACTTC	CASSVGAGEYYEQYF
.	.	TRBV7-8	TRBJ1-2	TGTGCCAGCAGCTTAGGGCCCAGGGACTATGGCTACACCTTC	CASSLGPRDYGYTF
TRBD2	.	TRBV5-1	TRBJ2-1	TGCGCCAGCAGCTTGGTTCTAGCGGTTGGGAATGAGCAGTTCTTC	CASSLVLAVGNEQFF
.	.	TRBV4-3	TRBJ1-2	TGCGCCAGCAGCCAAGATCCCACAGATTATGGCTACACCTTC	CASSQDPTDYGYTF
.	.	TRBV1	TRBJ2-2	TGCACCAGCAGCCAAGATCCACACGGGGGTAGCGGGGAAGAGCGGCAATCCGGGGAGCTGTTTTTT	CTSSQDPHGGSGEERQSGELFF
.	.	TRBV7-9	TRBJ1-3	TGTGCCAGCAGCTCCCTCCCGGAGGGCGGCTCTGGAAACACCATATATTTT	CASSSLPEGGSGNTIYF
.	.	TRBV12-3/TRBV12-4	TRBJ1-2	TGTGCCAGCAGCTTAAGGGGTTGGAACGGCTACACCTTC	CASSLRGWNGYTF
.	.	TRBV7-2	TRBJ2-6	TGTGCCAGCAGCTTAGTGTCGGGCTCTGGGGCCAACGTCCTGACTTTC	CASSLVSGSGANVLTF
.	.	TRBV6-5	TRBJ2-2	TGTGCCAGCAGCCTGGACAGTACGGGGACCGGGGAGCTGTTTTTT	CASSLDSTGTGELFF
.	.	TRBV11-2	TRBJ2-7	TGTGCCAGCAACTCCCTCCGCGGCAGTTTATACGAGCAGTACTTC	CASNSLRGSLYEQYF
.	.	TRBV2	TRBJ1-1	TGTGCCAGCAGAGAGGGGGGGTGGAACACTGAAGCTTTCTTT	CASREGGWNTEAFF
.	.	TRBV4-3	TRBJ2-7	TGCGCCAGCAGCCAAGATCTGGTGAGCGGCTCCTACGAGCAGTACTTC	CASSQDLVSGSYEQYF
.	once	TRBV2	TRBJ1-5	TGTGCCAGCCGGGGGGAGTTTCAGCCCCAGCATTTT	CASRGEFQPQHF
TRBD2	once	TRBV11-3	TRBJ2-5	TGTGCCAGCAGCCTGGGACTAGCGGGGGGGCAAGAGACCCAGTACTTC	CASSLGLAGGQETQYF
.	.	TRBV19	TRBJ1-1	TGTGCCAGTAGTATAGATGGAGTGGTTCGAGCTTTCTTT	CASSIDGVVRAFF